This TCR beta chain is drawn from a study of blood T cell repertoires in COVID-19. Overall study context: Sites in the United States, Italy and Spain provided acute and convalescent COVID-19 samples.

Some clones are missing from TCRdb's copy, which holds only in-frame ones; the method was immunoSEQ multiplex PCR. The sample lists approximately 260,000 clones, about 87% occurring once. Trimming pared 1 base from V and 6 bases from J, leaving 25 bases between. Looked up from germline, CDR1 is LGHNA and CDR2 is YNFKEQ. The length of the CDR3 is 19 residues. The receptor's source is a human donor in a cohort sampled during active COVID-19. Sequencing used peripheral blood. The chain joins TRBV4-2 to TRBJ1-5; D not certain. CDR3 bases: TGTGCCAGCAGCCAAGTTCCTCCCTCCAATGTGGGAGAGGGTCAGCCCCAGCATTTT. Translation: CASSQVPPSNVGEGQPQHF.